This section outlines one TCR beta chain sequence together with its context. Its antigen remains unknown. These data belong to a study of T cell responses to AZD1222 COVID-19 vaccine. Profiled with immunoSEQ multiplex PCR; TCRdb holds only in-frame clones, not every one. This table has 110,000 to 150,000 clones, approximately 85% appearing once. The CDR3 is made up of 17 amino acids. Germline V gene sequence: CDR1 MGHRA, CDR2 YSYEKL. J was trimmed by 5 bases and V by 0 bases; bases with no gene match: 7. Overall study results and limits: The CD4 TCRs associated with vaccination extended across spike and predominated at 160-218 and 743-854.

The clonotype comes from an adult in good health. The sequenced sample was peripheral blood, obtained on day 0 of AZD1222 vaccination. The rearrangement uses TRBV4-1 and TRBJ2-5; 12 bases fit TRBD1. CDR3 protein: CASSQDSGTGGGETQYF. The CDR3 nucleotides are TGCGCCAGCAGCCAAGACAGCGGGACAGGGGGCGGGGAGACCCAGTACTTC.